This TCR beta chain came from a study of T cell changes during pregnancy in multiple sclerosis. Germline V gives CDR1 GTSNPN, CDR2 SVGIG (reference sequence). The CDR3 spans 14 residues. V shed 6 bases and J 4 bases; nucleotides not matched to a gene: 6. TCRdb's copy holds only in-frame clones and misses some; the assay was immunoSEQ multiplex PCR. Seen here are around 40,000 clones, 89% observed once, and the top ten hold 1% to 1.5%. The TCR sequence derives from a female donor with multiple sclerosis, enrolled in a pregnancy study. The chain employs TRBV30 and TRBJ1-6; 7 bases line up with TRBD1. The sequenced sample was CD4+ T cells from peripheral blood mononuclear cells, obtained in the first trimester of pregnancy. CDR3 sequence: CACQTGAYNSPLHF. Written as DNA, the CDR3 is TGTGCCTGTCAAACAGGGGCTTATAATTCACCCCTCCACTTT.